Shown below are 22 T cell receptor beta chains from a single sample sequenced in a study of shared clonotypes between healthy human individuals. Repertoires were generated with immunoSEQ multiplex PCR, while TCRdb's copy carries only in-frame clones and drops some. The sample lists approximately 1,000,000 clones, around three quarters seen once, with approximately 0.95% in the top ten. Sequenced input: memory CD4+ T cells from PBMCs. As to subset: CD45RA-negative fraction. Receptors originate from a man aged 18-30 years in good health. Some clones in this sample may be carry-over from other donors' samples.

V usage is TRBV7-9 and J usage is TRBJ1-5; possible D gene TRBD1, 5 bases. The CDR3 spans 14 residues. V lost 2 bases and J lost 3, with 8 bases in between. Germline V lookup: CDR1 SEHNR, CDR2 FQNEAQ (reference sequence). In nucleotides, the CDR3 is TGTGCCAGCAGCTTAATGGGGGACAATCAGCCCCAGCATTTT. This translates into CASSLMGDNQPQHF.

This chain joins TRBV19 and TRBJ2-1; D may be TRBD1 or TRBD2 (6 bases each). Germline CDR1 reads LNHDA; CDR2 reads SQIVND (reference sequence). Between the trimmed V and J ends, which lost 6 bases and 0 bases, there was a span of 15 bases. CDR3 size: 16 residues. CDR3 in DNA: TGTGCCAGTAGCGGAGGGGGTTATAGCTCCTACAATGAGCAGTTCTTC. The encoded protein is CASSGGGYSSYNEQFF. Drawing the rest from reference TRBV19 and TRBJ2-1, the complete variable domain is DGGITQSPKYLFRKEGQNVTLSCEQNLNHDAMYWYRQDPGQGLRLIYYSQIVNDFQKGDIAEGYSVSREKKESFPLTVTSAQKNPTAFYLCASSGGGYSSYNEQFFGPGTRLTVL.

V and J are TRBV2 and TRBJ2-2; no clear D. Looked up from germline, CDR1 is SNHLY and CDR2 is FYNNEI. This CDR3 contains 13 residues. The V gene lost 8 bases and the J gene lost 6 bases, with 13 bases spanning the gap. CDR3 DNA: TGTGCCAGCGTAGCCCGGGTCGCCGGGGAGCTGTTTTTT. This encodes CASVARVAGELFF.

V and J are TRBV28 and TRBJ2-7; unclear D gene. CDR1 and CDR2 (germline): MDHEN, SYDVKM. V dropped 6 bases and J dropped 0 bases, with 12 bases sitting between them. This CDR3 has 14 residues. CDR3 region: CASRTVHSSYEQYF. CDR3 sequence (DNA): TGTGCCAGCAGGACCGTACACTCCTCCTACGAGCAGTACTTC.

Points on this clone: Since a much larger clone is just one base distant, this may be a read error. The identical CDR3 is also encoded by other nucleotide sequences in the sample. V is TRBV29-1 and J is TRBJ1-1, with D perhaps TRBD1 (5 bases). The V gene's germline CDR1 is SQVTM and CDR2 ANQGSEA. The CDR3 runs to 13 residues. DNA for the CDR3: TGCAGCGTTAGCAGGGACTTGAACACTGAGGCTTTCTTT. Amino acid sequence: CSVSRDLNTEAFF.

This clone appeared a single time. The chain recombines TRBV7-6 with TRBJ2-5; D is perhaps TRBD1 (6 bases). CDR1 and CDR2 (germline): SGHVS, FNYEAQ. Trimming left V 5 bases short and J 5 bases short, with 15 bases between. The CDR3 contains 14 residues. CDR3 in amino acids: CASSPITGIETQYF. The CDR3 DNA is TGTGCCAGCAGCCCAATCACAGGGATTGAGACCCAGTACTTC.

The rearrangement uses TRBV9 and TRBJ2-1; D call uncertain. CDR1 is SGDLS and CDR2 is YYNGEE in the germline V gene. This CDR3 has 16 amino acids. V lost 0 bases and J lost 0, with 10 bases in between. CDR3 bases: TGTGCCAGCAGCGTAGGAAATCCTAGCTCCTACAATGAGCAGTTCTTC. This translates into CASSVGNPSSYNEQFF.

A remark on this clone: Given a much more abundant clone one base away, this may be a read error. Other nucleotide sequences in the sample specify the same CDR3. The rearrangement links TRBV7-2 to TRBJ1-2, with 12 bases identical to TRBD1. The V and J ends lost 3 bases and 4 bases, in that order; junction bases with no gene match: 0. Germline-derived CDR1 and CDR2 are SGHTA and FQGNSA. The CDR3 length is 14 residues. The CDR3 DNA sequence: TGTGCCAGCAGCTTGGGACAGGGGGCCTATGGCTACACCTTC. Translation: CASSLGQGAYGYTF. Together with reference TRBV7-2 and TRBJ1-2, the CDR3 gives the full variable domain: GAGVSQSPSNKVTEKGKDVELRCDPISGHTALYWYRQSLGQGLEFLIYFQGNSAPDKSGLPSDRFSAERTGGSVSTLTIQRTQQEDSAVYLCASSLGQGAYGYTFGSGTRLTVV.

At least ten counts were recorded for this clone. J is TRBJ1-2 and V is TRBV2, with a weak D call TRBD1 (5 bases). CDR3 size: 14 residues. V shed 7 bases and J shed 5 bases, with 17 bases lying between them. The germline V gene encodes CDR1 SNHLY and CDR2 FYNNEI. CDR3 sequence (DNA): TGTGCCAGCATTGCGTTGAGGGGAGGGTATGGCTACACCTTC. Its translation: CASIALRGGYGYTF.

The CDR3 reads CSVGDQGPGNTIYF. The CDR3 DNA is TGCAGCGTCGGCGATCAGGGGCCTGGAAACACCATATATTTT. V usage is TRBV29-1 and J usage is TRBJ1-3, with a tentative D call TRBD1 (6 bases). The CDR3 extends over 14 amino acids. The germline gives CDR1 SQVTM, CDR2 ANQGSEA. Between the trimmed V and J ends, which lost 6 bases and 2 bases, there was a span of 14 bases. The full variable domain, in which reference TRBV29-1 and TRBJ1-3 provide the parts outside the CDR3, is SAVISQKPSRDICQRGTSLTIQCQVDSQVTMMFWYRQQPGQSLTLIATANQGSEATYESGFVIDKFPISRPNLTFSTLTVSNMSPEDSSIYLCSVGDQGPGNTIYFGEGSWLTVV.

CDR3 DNA: TGTGCCAGCAGCTTAGGTGGTTCGAACACCGGGGAGCTGTTTTTT. It specifies CASSLGGSNTGELFF. V and J are TRBV7-7 and TRBJ2-2, with unresolved D. Germline CDR1 and CDR2: SSHAT and FNYEAQ (reference sequence). The CDR3 loop spans 15 amino acids. The germline V and J ends were trimmed by 1 base and 0 bases, with 6 bases remaining between them. Using reference TRBV7-7 and TRBJ2-2 for the parts outside the CDR3, the full variable domain is GAGVSQSPRYKVTKRGQDVTLRCDPISSHATLYWYQQALGQGPEFLTYFNYEAQPDKSGLPSDRFSAERPEGSISTLTIQRTEQRDSAMYRCASSLGGSNTGELFFGEGSRLTVL.

The chain uses TRBV7-2 and TRBJ1-4; tentative D call: TRBD1 (5 bases). V lost 5 bases, J lost 8 bases, and 15 bases lay in between. The CDR3 is 14 residues long. In germline, CDR1 is SGHTA, CDR2 FQGNSA. The DNA for the CDR3 is TGTGCCAGCAGCCAACGCAGGGCGGCGGAAAAACTGTTTTTT. Its translation is CASSQRRAAEKLFF.

CDR3 protein: CASSLTSGRTSAYEQYF. CDR3 in DNA: TGTGCCAGCAGCTTGACTAGCGGGAGGACCTCTGCCTACGAGCAGTACTTC. The chain has TRBV5-4 and TRBJ2-7, with TRBD2 matching 12 bases. The CDR3 sequence is 17 residues long. Losses at the gene ends were 1 base for V and 2 bases for J; bases not matched to a gene: 7. CDR1 and CDR2 (germline): SGHNT, YYREEE (reference sequence).

The gene calls are TRBV5-4 and TRBJ2-7; weak D call: TRBD2 (6 bases). Deletions cut 0 bases from V and 6 bases from J, with 16 bases between. The CDR3 spans 15 residues. CDR1 SGHNT and CDR2 YYREEE come from the germline V gene (reference sequence). DNA of the CDR3: TGTGCCAGCAGCTTGGGTGGGAGGTCCGGCCTCGAGCAGTACTTC. This codes for CASSLGGRSGLEQYF.

This clone was observed a single time. The chain couples TRBV9 to TRBJ2-3, with 14 positions matching TRBD2. This CDR3 has 18 residues. Germline assignment: CDR1 SGDLS and CDR2 YYNGEE. V was clipped by 0 bases and J by 4 bases; unmatched bases: 7. CDR3 bases: TGTGCCAGCAGCGTAGCTGGACTAGCGGGAGGAGTGGCAGATACGCAGTATTTT. Translating it yields CASSVAGLAGGVADTQYF.

A word on this clone: This may be a read error, as it is one base from a much larger clone. The V gene is TRBV30, the J gene TRBJ1-5, with a possible D match to TRBD1 (5 bases). The CDR3 extends over 13 amino acids. V was trimmed by 0 bases and J by 3 bases, leaving 6 bases between them. Germline V gene lookup returns CDR1 GTSNPN and CDR2 SVGIG (reference sequence). The CDR3 DNA reads as TGTGCCTGGAGTGTAGGGGCCAATCAGCCCCAGCATTTT. Its protein product is CAWSVGANQPQHF. Using reference TRBV30 and TRBJ1-5 for the parts outside the CDR3, the full variable domain is SQTIHQWPATLVQPVGSPLSLECTVEGTSNPNLYWYRQAAGRGLQLLFYSVGIGQISSEVPQNLSASRPQDRQFILSSKKLLLSDSGFYLCAWSVGANQPQHFGDGTRLSIL.

Only a few counts were recorded for this clone. J is TRBJ1-1 and V is TRBV7-9, with unresolved D. V lost 2 bases, J lost 7 bases, and 14 bases lay in between. The germline V gene encodes CDR1 SEHNR and CDR2 FQNEAQ (reference sequence). The CDR3 loop spans 14 amino acids. The CDR3 reads CASSLPGLGIEAFF. The CDR3 nucleotides are TGTGCCAGCAGCTTACCCGGGCTAGGGATTGAAGCTTTCTTT.

The V gene is TRBV6-5, the J gene TRBJ1-5; D is undetermined. The CDR3 consists of 13 residues. The V gene's germline CDR1 is MNHEY and CDR2 SVGAGI. The V and J ends lost 4 bases and 7 bases respectively, with 11 bases between them. The CDR3 loop reads CASSFRVSQPQHF. In nucleotides, the CDR3 is TGTGCCAGCAGTTTTAGGGTGAGCCAGCCCCAGCATTTT.

The V and J genes are TRBV6-5 and TRBJ2-5, with TRBD2 matching 11 bases. CDR3 length equals 14 residues. J gave up 5 bases and V 9 bases, and 8 bases lay outside the gene matches. CDR1 and CDR2 from the germline V gene are MNHEY and SVGAGI. The CDR3 loop reads CASHTSGSFETQYF. The DNA for the CDR3 is TGTGCCAGTCATACTAGCGGGAGTTTCGAGACCCAGTACTTC.

V gene TRBV7-2 combines with J gene TRBJ2-5; maybe TRBD1 (5 bases). This CDR3 has 13 amino acids. V lost 1 base and J 5 bases, leaving 8 bases between the germline ends. Germline V gene data show CDR1 as SGHTA and CDR2 as FQGNSA. The CDR3 coding sequence is TGTGCCAGCAGCTTAGAGACAGCGGAGACCCAGTACTTC. It encodes CASSLETAETQYF.

The chain uses TRBV7-9 and TRBJ1-6, with D tentatively TRBD1 (5 bases). This CDR3 has 12 amino acids. Germline CDR1 SEHNR, CDR2 FQNEAQ (reference sequence). Trimming removed 5 bases at V and 16 bases at J, with 15 bases between. CDR3 bases: TGTGCCAGCAGCCTGGGGGGGACCGATCTCCACTTT. It translates to CASSLGGTDLHF.

The CDR3 bases are TGTGCCAGCACCAGGGGGCCTGAAGCTTTCTTT. It translates to CASTRGPEAFF. V and J are TRBV2 and TRBJ1-1, with 8 bases fitting TRBD1. CDR1 is SNHLY, CDR2 FYNNEI, per germline. This CDR3 region has 11 residues. J was trimmed by 6 bases and V by 7 bases; bases with no gene match: 1.